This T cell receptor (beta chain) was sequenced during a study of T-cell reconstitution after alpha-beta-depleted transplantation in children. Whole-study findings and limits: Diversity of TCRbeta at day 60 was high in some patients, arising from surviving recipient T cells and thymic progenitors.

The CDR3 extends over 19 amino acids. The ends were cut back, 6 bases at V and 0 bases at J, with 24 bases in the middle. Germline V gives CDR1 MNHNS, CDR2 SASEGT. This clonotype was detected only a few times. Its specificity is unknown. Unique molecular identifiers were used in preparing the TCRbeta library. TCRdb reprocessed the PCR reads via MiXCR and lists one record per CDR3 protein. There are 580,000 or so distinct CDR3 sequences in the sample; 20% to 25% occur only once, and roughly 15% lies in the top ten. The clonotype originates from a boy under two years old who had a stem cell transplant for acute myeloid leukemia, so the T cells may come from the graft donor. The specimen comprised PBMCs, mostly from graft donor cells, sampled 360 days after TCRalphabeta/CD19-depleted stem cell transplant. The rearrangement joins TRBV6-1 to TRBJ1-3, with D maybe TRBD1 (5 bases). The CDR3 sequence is CASSQGVGLGYTSGNTIYF. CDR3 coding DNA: TGTGCCAGCAGCCAAGGGGTCGGGTTAGGTTACACCTCTGGAAACACCATATATTTT.